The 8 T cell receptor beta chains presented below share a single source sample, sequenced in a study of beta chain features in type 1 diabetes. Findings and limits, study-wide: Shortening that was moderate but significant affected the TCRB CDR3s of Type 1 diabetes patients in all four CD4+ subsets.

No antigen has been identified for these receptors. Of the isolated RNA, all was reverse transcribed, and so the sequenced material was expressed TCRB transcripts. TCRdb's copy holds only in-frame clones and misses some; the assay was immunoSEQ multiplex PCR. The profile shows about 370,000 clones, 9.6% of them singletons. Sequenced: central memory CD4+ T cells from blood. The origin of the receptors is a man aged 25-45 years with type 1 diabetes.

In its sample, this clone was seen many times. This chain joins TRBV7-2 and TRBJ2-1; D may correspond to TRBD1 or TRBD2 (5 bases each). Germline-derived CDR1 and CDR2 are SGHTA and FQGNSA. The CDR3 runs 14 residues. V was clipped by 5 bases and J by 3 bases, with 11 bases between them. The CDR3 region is CASSLGTSYNEQFF. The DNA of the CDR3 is TGTGCCAGCAGCCTAGGGACGAGCTACAATGAGCAGTTCTTC.

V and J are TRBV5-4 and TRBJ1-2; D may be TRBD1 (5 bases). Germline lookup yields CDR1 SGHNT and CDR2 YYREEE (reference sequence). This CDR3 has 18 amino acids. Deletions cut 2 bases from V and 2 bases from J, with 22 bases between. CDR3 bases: TGTGCCAGCAGCTTTTTGACAGTTTATGATCTTCAGAACTATGGCTACACCTTC. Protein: CASSFLTVYDLQNYGYTF.

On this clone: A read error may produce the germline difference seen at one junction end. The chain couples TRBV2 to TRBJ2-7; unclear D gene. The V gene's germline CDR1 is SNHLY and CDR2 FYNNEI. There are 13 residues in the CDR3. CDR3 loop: CASREGRLYEQYF. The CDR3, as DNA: TGTGCCAGCAGAGAAGGGCGACTCTACGAGCAGTACTTC.

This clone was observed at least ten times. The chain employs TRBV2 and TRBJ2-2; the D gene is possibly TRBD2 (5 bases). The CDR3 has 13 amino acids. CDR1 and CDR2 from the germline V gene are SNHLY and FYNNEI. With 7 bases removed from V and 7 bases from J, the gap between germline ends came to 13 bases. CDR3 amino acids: CASMRVTDGELFF. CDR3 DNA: TGTGCCAGCATGAGGGTGACGGACGGGGAGCTGTTTTTT.

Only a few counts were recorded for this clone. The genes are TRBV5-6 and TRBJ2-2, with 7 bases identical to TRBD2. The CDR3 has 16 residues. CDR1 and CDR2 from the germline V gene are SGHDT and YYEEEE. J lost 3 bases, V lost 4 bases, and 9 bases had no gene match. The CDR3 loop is CASSRGAGMDTGELFF. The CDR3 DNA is TGTGCCAGCAGCCGAGGAGCGGGAATGGACACCGGGGAGCTGTTTTTT.

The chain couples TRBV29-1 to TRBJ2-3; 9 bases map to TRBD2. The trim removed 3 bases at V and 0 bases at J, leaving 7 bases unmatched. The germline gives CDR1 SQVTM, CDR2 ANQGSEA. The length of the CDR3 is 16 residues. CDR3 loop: CSVDFLAGISTDTQYF. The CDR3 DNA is TGCAGCGTTGATTTCCTAGCGGGGATTAGCACAGATACGCAGTATTTT.

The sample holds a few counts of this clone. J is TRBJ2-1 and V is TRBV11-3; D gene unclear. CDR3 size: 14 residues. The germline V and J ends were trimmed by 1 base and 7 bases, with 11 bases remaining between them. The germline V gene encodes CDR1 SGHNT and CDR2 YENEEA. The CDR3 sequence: CASSLGNSRNEQFF. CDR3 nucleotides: TGTGCCAGCAGCTTAGGGAATTCCCGGAATGAGCAGTTCTTC.

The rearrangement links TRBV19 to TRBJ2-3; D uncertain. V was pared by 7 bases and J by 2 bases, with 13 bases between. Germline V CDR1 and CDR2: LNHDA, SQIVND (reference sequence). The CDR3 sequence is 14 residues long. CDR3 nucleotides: TGTGCCAGTAAGGGCTCGACTTACACAGATACGCAGTATTTT. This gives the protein CASKGSTYTDTQYF.